This T cell receptor (beta chain) stems from a study of T cells in Graves' hyperthyroidism and ophthalmopathy. There were TCR beta CDR3 regions amplified from RNA transcripts. A set of HTBI primers served as the primers for a first-round RT-PCR of the TCR CDR3. Using its own MiXCR run on the multiplex PCR reads, TCRdb lists one record per CDR3 protein. This table holds around 340,000 distinct CDR3 sequences, about 15% found once. This clonotype was detected ten times or more. Graves' hyperthyroidism is called stable when ophthalmopathy does not progress within 18 months. Extraction of PBMCs used roughly 9.6 ml of fresh peripheral blood. The V end was cut by 3 bases, the J end by 10 bases, with 21 bases between. This CDR3 comprises 14 residues. Germline-derived CDR1 and CDR2 are DFQATT and SNEGSKA (reference sequence).

This receptor was obtained from a young man with Graves' hyperthyroidism. The specimen was blood. J is TRBJ1-1 and V is TRBV20-1, with D possibly matching TRBD1 (5 bases). CDR3 residues: CSASVWSGRRRAFF. CDR3 DNA: TGCAGTGCTAGTGTTTGGTCAGGGAGGCGTAGAGCTTTCTTT.